This TCR beta chain was identified in a study of T-cell reconstitution after alpha-beta-depleted transplantation in children. The study's findings and limits: After transplant, at about two months, alpha-beta T cells were reportedly derived from several hundred expanded graft clones. Surviving recipient T cells and thymic progenitors underlay high day-60 TCRbeta diversity in some patients.

V dropped 4 bases and J dropped 0; count of bases not matched to a gene: 3. Germline CDR1 is SSHAT and CDR2 is FNYEAQ (reference sequence). The CDR3 length is 15 residues. The library targeted TCRbeta and was prepared with unique molecular identifiers. Using its own MiXCR run on the PCR reads, TCRdb lists one record per CDR3 protein. The sample shows under 750,000 distinct CDR3 sequences, roughly 24% of them seen only once. This clonotype has ten or more counts. Its antigen remains unidentified. This TCR derives from a boy in the first two years of life who had a stem cell transplant for acute myeloid leukemia, so the T cells may come from the graft donor. The sample consisted of PBMCs, mostly from graft donor cells, taken 360 days after TCRalphabeta/CD19-depleted stem cell transplant. The chain employs TRBV7-7 and TRBJ2-3; 8 nucleotides agree with TRBD2. This CDR3 is CASSYSGASTDTQYF. DNA for the CDR3: TGTGCCAGCAGCTATAGCGGGGCTAGCACAGATACGCAGTATTTT.